This is a list of T cell receptor beta chains from one sample in a study of early T cells in non-severe SARS-CoV-2 infection. Each CDR3 protein gets one entry after TCRdb re-called the 5' RACE reads with MiXCR. Among 90,000 to 100,000 distinct CDR3 sequences listed, roughly 13% were seen once. The source material was whole blood. These TCRs come from an adult who was a healthcare worker with PCR-confirmed SARS-CoV-2 infection or an uninfected control (not recorded which). CDR3s include the opening cysteine and the closing phenylalanine or tryptophan. The order of the fields is V gene, CDR3 length, D gene, J gene, clone size, CDR3 DNA, CDR3 protein. The D gene is left open where the match is weak. Rows give clone size only sometimes, using once, few, many, or a class for an expanded clone.

>TRBV7-9|14|.|TRBJ1-1|few
TGTGCCAGCAGCTACCCGTCCATGAACACTGAAGCTTTCTTT
CASSYPSMNTEAFF
>TRBV5-1|15|TRBD1|TRBJ1-1|many
TGCGCCAGCAGCTTGGTTCAGGGGGTTAGCACTGAAGCTTTCTTT
CASSLVQGVSTEAFF
>TRBV11-1|14|TRBD1|TRBJ1-2|.
TGTGCCAGCAGCTCGGACAGGAATAACTATGGCTACACCTTC
CASSSDRNNYGYTF
>TRBV11-2|13|.|TRBJ1-1|many
TGTGCCAGCAGCTCTGGATTGAACACTGAAGCTTTCTTT
CASSSGLNTEAFF
>TRBV5-1|14|.|TRBJ1-5|few
TGCGCCAGCAGCCCGGACGGAGCTAATCAGCCCCAGCATTTT
CASSPDGANQPQHF
>TRBV20-1|13|.|TRBJ1-1|many
TGCAGTGCTAGAGATCCTGCAGCCACTGAAGCTTTCTTT
CSARDPAATEAFF
>TRBV5-1|15|TRBD1|TRBJ1-5|many
TGCGCCAGCAGCTTGACAGGGGGGTTTAATCAGCCCCAGCATTTT
CASSLTGGFNQPQHF
>TRBV4-1|15|.|TRBJ1-5|many
TGCGCCAGCGGACCTCAAGGAGGGCAATATCAGCCCCAGCATTTT
CASGPQGGQYQPQHF
>TRBV12-3/TRBV12-4|12|.|TRBJ1-1|few
TGTGCCAGCAGCAACGACAGGACTGAAGCTTTCTTT
CASSNDRTEAFF
>TRBV5-1|15|TRBD1|TRBJ2-3|many
TGCGCCAGCAGCTGGGGGACAGGGAGCACAGATACGCAGTATTTT
CASSWGTGSTDTQYF
>TRBV19|14|.|TRBJ2-7|few
TGTGCCAGTAGTAAGGTTTTCCTATCCTACGAGCAGTACTTC
CASSKVFLSYEQYF
>TRBV27|15|TRBD1|TRBJ2-1|.
TGTGCCAGCAACTCCCGACAGGGGGCGCGCCGTGAGCAGTTCTTC
CASNSRQGARREQFF
>TRBV20-1|13|TRBD1|TRBJ2-1|few
TGCAGTGCGTATAAGGACAGGTATAATGAGCAGTTCTTC
CSAYKDRYNEQFF
>TRBV9|15|TRBD2|TRBJ2-1|few
TGTGCCAGCAGCGTGGGGCTAGCGGAATACAATGAGCAGTTCTTC
CASSVGLAEYNEQFF
>TRBV28|15|TRBD1|TRBJ1-1|.
TGTGCCAGCAGGGTGCCGGGACAGCGGAACACTGAAGCTTTCTTT
CASRVPGQRNTEAFF
>TRBV11-2|16|TRBD1|TRBJ2-1|.
TGTGCCAGCAGCTTTCGCTACAGGGGGGATCCCAATGAGCAGTTCTTC
CASSFRYRGDPNEQFF
>TRBV11-2|16|.|TRBJ2-2|many
TGTGCCAGCAGCTTCCGCACTACCCCGGGCACCGGGGAGCTGTTTTTT
CASSFRTTPGTGELFF
>TRBV28|14|.|TRBJ2-7|many
TGTGCCAGCGGTCCCCACCTAGGAGCCTACGAGCAGTACTTC
CASGPHLGAYEQYF
>TRBV27|15|TRBD1|TRBJ1-4|.
TGTGCCAGCAGGGGGGACAGGACCTATGGTGAAAAACTGTTTTTT
CASRGDRTYGEKLFF
>TRBV11-2|14|.|TRBJ2-7|.
TGTGCCAGCAGCTTAGATACATTCCGCAGCGGGCAGTACTTC
CASSLDTFRSGQYF
>TRBV19|15|TRBD2|TRBJ2-1|few
TGTGCCAGTAGTATTGGTGGCGGGGGCTACAATGAGCAGTTCTTC
CASSIGGGGYNEQFF
>TRBV19|16|TRBD1|TRBJ1-5|.
TGTGCCAGTAGTATCAGAGACAGGGCCCCCAATCAGCCCCAGCATTTT
CASSIRDRAPNQPQHF
>TRBV3-1|15|.|TRBJ2-1|many
TGTGCCAGCAGGCCGGATATCTTACGGAGCAATGAGCAGTTCTTC
CASRPDILRSNEQFF
>TRBV3-1|13|.|TRBJ1-4|few
TGTGCCAGCAGCCAAGGGCGTAATGAAAAACTGTTTTTT
CASSQGRNEKLFF
>TRBV20-1|14|.|TRBJ2-3|many
TGCAGTGCTAGAGTCGGCCCAGAGCCAGATACGCAGTATTTT
CSARVGPEPDTQYF
>TRBV20-1|14|.|TRBJ2-6|few
TGCAGTGCTAGTCAGGGCTCTGGGGCCAACGTCCTGATTTTC
CSASQGSGANVLIF
>TRBV4-1|14|.|TRBJ2-1|.
TGCGCCAGCAGCCAAGATCGGGGGCCTCGAGAGCAGTTCTTC
CASSQDRGPREQFF
>TRBV28|16|TRBD1|TRBJ1-1|many
TGTGCCAGCAGCCAACAGGGGAAGAAACCGAACACTGAAGCTTTCTTT
CASSQQGKKPNTEAFF
>TRBV7-8|15|TRBD1|TRBJ2-2|.
TGTGCCAGCAGCTCGGGACAGAAGAACACCGGGGAGCTGTTTTTT
CASSSGQKNTGELFF
>TRBV4-2|19|.|TRBJ1-6|few
TGTGCCAGCAGCCAAGATCTCAAACAGGCTAGCTCCTATAATTCACCCCTCCACTTT
CASSQDLKQASSYNSPLHF
>TRBV28|16|.|TRBJ2-3|many
TGTGCCAGCAGTCCCGGGGCCTACTCAATCACAGATACGCAGTATTTT
CASSPGAYSITDTQYF
>TRBV12-3/TRBV12-4|14|TRBD2|TRBJ2-7|.
TGTGCCAGCAGTTCTTGGACTAGCGGTGACGAGCAGTACTTC
CASSSWTSGDEQYF
>TRBV5-1|14|.|TRBJ2-1|.
TGCGCCAGCAGAGCCGGGGGCCTCGACAATGAGCAGTTCTTC
CASRAGGLDNEQFF
>TRBV7-8|15|TRBD1|TRBJ1-6|.
TGTGCCAGCAGCTTCGGGGGACAGACGGACGCGCCCCTCCACTTT
CASSFGGQTDAPLHF
>TRBV12-3/TRBV12-4|13|.|TRBJ2-2|many
TGTGCCAGCAGCTTAGGGGGAACCGGGGAGCTGTTTTTT
CASSLGGTGELFF
>TRBV6-2/TRBV6-3|13|.|TRBJ2-3|.
TGTGCCACACAACAGGTCGGGAGAGATACGCAGTATTTT
CATQQVGRDTQYF
>TRBV29-1|11|.|TRBJ1-2|many
TGCAGCGTTCGACAGGAGTATGGCTACACCTTC
CSVRQEYGYTF
>TRBV7-2|12|.|TRBJ2-7|few
TGTGCCAACAGCAGGATCGACTACGAGCAGTACTTC
CANSRIDYEQYF
>TRBV4-1|18|.|TRBJ2-1|many
TGCGCCAGCAGCCCCTCCAATCGGGCCAGATTCTCCTACAATGAGCAGTTCTTC
CASSPSNRARFSYNEQFF
>TRBV20-1|14|.|TRBJ1-4|many
TGCAGTGCTTTCGAACAGGGTTATAATGAAAAACTGTTTTTT
CSAFEQGYNEKLFF
>TRBV28|12|.|TRBJ1-4|.
TGTGCCAGCAGTCCTTTGGGAGGAAAACTGTTTTTT
CASSPLGGKLFF
>TRBV28|13|.|TRBJ1-4|many
TGTGCCACCTTACAGGGTGCCGATGAAAAACTGTTTTTT
CATLQGADEKLFF
>TRBV18|17|TRBD1|TRBJ2-1|few
TGTGCCAGCTCACCACGAGGAGGGACAGGGGCAAGCAATGAGCAGTTCTTC
CASSPRGGTGASNEQFF
>TRBV10-3|12|.|TRBJ1-6|few
TGTGCCATCAGTGAAGACAATTCACCCCTCCACTTT
CAISEDNSPLHF
>TRBV5-1|13|.|TRBJ1-6|many
TGCGCCAGCAGCTTCGATCGGAATTCACCCCTCCACTTT
CASSFDRNSPLHF
>TRBV7-3|14|.|TRBJ1-2|.
TGTGCCAGCAGCTTAATTCCGGGGCCCTATGGCTACACCTTC
CASSLIPGPYGYTF
>TRBV7-2|13|.|TRBJ2-7|many
TGTGCCAGCAGTTCCGGGCCCCAATACGAGCAGTACTTC
CASSSGPQYEQYF
>TRBV12-3/TRBV12-4|14|.|TRBJ1-1|few
TGTGCCGGATGCCCGTCAGGACCCCACACTGAAGCTTTCTTT
CAGCPSGPHTEAFF
>TRBV29-1|12|.|TRBJ2-3|many
TGCAGCGTTTCACTTAGCACAGATACGCAGTATTTT
CSVSLSTDTQYF
>TRBV28|15|TRBD2|TRBJ2-7|few
TGTGCCAGCAGTTTTTCGGCTAGCGGGTCTTACGAGCAGTACTTC
CASSFSASGSYEQYF